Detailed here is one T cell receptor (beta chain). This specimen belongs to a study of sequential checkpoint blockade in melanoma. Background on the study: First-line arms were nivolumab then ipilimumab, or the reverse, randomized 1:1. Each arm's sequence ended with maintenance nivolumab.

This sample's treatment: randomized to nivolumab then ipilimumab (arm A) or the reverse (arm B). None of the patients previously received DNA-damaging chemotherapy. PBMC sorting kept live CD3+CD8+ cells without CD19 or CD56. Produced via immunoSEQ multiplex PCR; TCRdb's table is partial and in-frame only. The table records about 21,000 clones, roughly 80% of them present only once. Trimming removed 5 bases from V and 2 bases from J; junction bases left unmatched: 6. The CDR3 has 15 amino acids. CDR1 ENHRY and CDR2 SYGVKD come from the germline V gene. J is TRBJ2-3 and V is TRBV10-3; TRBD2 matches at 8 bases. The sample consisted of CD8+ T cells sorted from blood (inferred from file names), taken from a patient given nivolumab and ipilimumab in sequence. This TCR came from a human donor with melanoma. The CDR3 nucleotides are TGTGCCATCAGTCGTTTAGCGGGGTCCACAGATACGCAGTATTTT. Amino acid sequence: CAISRLAGSTDTQYF.